The 26 T cell receptor beta chains below all came from one sample that was sequenced in a study of early T cells in non-severe SARS-CoV-2 infection. TCRdb fed the 5' RACE reads into MiXCR, producing one record per CDR3 protein. Seen here are tens of thousands of distinct CDR3 sequences, around 12% observed once, and the top ten hold roughly 4.6%. Sequencing was done on a sample of whole blood. These receptors were obtained from an adult who was a healthcare worker with PCR-confirmed SARS-CoV-2 infection or an uninfected control (not recorded which).

This clonotype was counted between two and nine times. The CDR3 DNA is TGTGCCAGCTCACCACAACCTAGCACAGATACGCAGTATTTT. Translating gives CASSPQPSTDTQYF. The V call is TRBV18, the J call TRBJ2-3; D remains unclear. Per the germline V gene, CDR1 is KGHSH and CDR2 is LQKENI. The CDR3 has 14 residues. Deletions cut 1 base from V and 0 bases from J, with 5 bases between.

This clonotype was seen only a few times. The J gene is TRBJ2-3, the V gene TRBV7-3, with D possibly being TRBD1 (5 bases). With 8 bases removed from V and 0 bases from J, the gap between germline ends came to 9 bases. There are 13 residues in the CDR3. Looked up from germline, CDR1 is SGHTA and CDR2 is FQGTGA. The CDR3 DNA sequence: TGTGCCAGCGCCGGACATAGCACAGATACGCAGTATTTT. As protein: CASAGHSTDTQYF.

The CDR3 is CASSSGLRGGAYEQYF. For the CDR3, the DNA is TGTGCCAGCAGCTCTGGGCTTCGCGGAGGGGCTTACGAGCAGTACTTC. This rearrangement joins TRBV11-1 to TRBJ2-7; TRBD2 is a possible D gene (6 bases). From germline, CDR1 is SGHAT and CDR2 FQDESV (reference sequence). The CDR3 covers 16 residues. The ends were cut back, 4 bases at V and 4 bases at J, with 20 bases in the middle.

A few counts support this clonotype. V gene TRBV19 combines with J gene TRBJ2-5; TRBD1 is a possible D gene (5 bases). CDR3 length equals 15 residues. With 6 bases removed from V and 1 base from J, the gap between germline ends came to 15 bases. The germline CDR1 and CDR2 sequences are LNHDA and SQIVND (reference sequence). Written as DNA, the CDR3 is TGTGCCAGTAGCCCTTCCATTGACAGCCAAGAGACCCAGTACTTC. Amino acids: CASSPSIDSQETQYF.

This clonotype was recorded at least ten times. J is TRBJ1-3 and V is TRBV11-2; 7 positions agree with TRBD1. With 5 bases clipped from V and 0 bases from J, the junction kept 4 bases outside the gene matches. CDR3 length: 15 amino acids. Germline lookup yields CDR1 SGHAT and CDR2 FQNNGV. The CDR3 nucleotides are TGTGCCAGCAGCCGGACAGGACCCTCTGGAAACACCATATATTTT. This encodes CASSRTGPSGNTIYF.

This clonotype was detected a few times. This sequence joins TRBV13 and TRBJ2-1; TRBD2 matches 10 bases. CDR3 size: 17 residues. V gave up 5 bases and J gave up 1 base; unmatched junction bases: 8. Germline CDR1 PRHDT, CDR2 FYEKMQ (reference sequence). The CDR3 coding sequence is TGTGCCAGCAGCCCTCAGCGGGGGGGAAATTCCTACAATGAGCAGTTCTTC. This gives the protein CASSPQRGGNSYNEQFF.

In this sample, this clonotype turned up many times. The chain has TRBV10-3 and TRBJ1-1; 11 bases line up with TRBD1. Trimming at V came to 7 bases and at J to 5 bases, leaving 6 bases not matched to a gene. The CDR3 loop spans 14 amino acids. The germline V gene has CDR1 ENHRY and CDR2 SYGVKD. CDR3 in amino acids: CAINGQGAETEAFF. CDR3 in DNA: TGTGCCATCAACGGACAGGGGGCAGAAACTGAAGCTTTCTTT.

This chain links TRBV12-3 or TRBV12-4 with TRBJ1-4; D is ambiguous. The V gene lost 2 bases and the J gene lost 8 bases, with 6 bases spanning the gap. CDR3 length: 12 amino acids. This CDR3 is CASSLFAEKLFF. The CDR3 DNA reads as TGTGCCAGCAGTTTATTCGCCGAAAAACTGTTTTTT.

This clonotype was picked up many times. The CDR3 nucleotides read TGTGCCAGCAGTGACAGCGGGGGGGATTACAATGAGCAGTTCTTC. Amino acids: CASSDSGGDYNEQFF. This chain uses TRBV6-4 with TRBJ2-1; TRBD2 matches 10 bases. CDR1 is MRHNA, CDR2 SNTAGT, per germline. The ends lost 2 bases at V and 4 bases at J; junction bases unmatched: 2. This CDR3 has 15 amino acids.

There are many counts of this clonotype. This chain links TRBV30 with TRBJ1-6; D might be TRBD1 (5 bases). CDR1 is GTSNPN, CDR2 SVGIG, per germline (reference sequence). The V end was cut by 0 bases, the J end by 9 bases, with 18 bases between. This CDR3 has 16 amino acids. The CDR3 region is CAWSVRGRLMVSPLHF. Here the CDR3 DNA reads TGTGCCTGGAGTGTGAGGGGACGGTTGATGGTTTCACCCCTCCACTTT.

This clonotype has ten or more counts. The chain couples TRBV7-6 to TRBJ1-1; D is undetermined. The CDR3 has 13 amino acids. Deletions cut 5 bases from V and 1 base from J, with 8 bases between. Germline lookup yields CDR1 SGHVS and CDR2 FNYEAQ. DNA for the CDR3: TGTGCCAGCAGCGTTAGTGCGAACACTGAAGCTTTCTTT. Translating gives CASSVSANTEAFF.

This clonotype has at least ten counts. This chain links TRBV3-1 with TRBJ2-2; D is unresolved. Looked up from germline, CDR1 is LGHDT and CDR2 is YNNKEL (reference sequence). V dropped 1 base and J dropped 6 bases, with 12 bases sitting between them. The CDR3 extends over 15 amino acids. The CDR3 DNA reads TGTGCCAGCAGCCAAGTCCAAGGTGGGGCCGGGGAGCTGTTTTTT. It translates to CASSQVQGGAGELFF.

This clonotype showed up many times. This chain joins TRBV11-2 and TRBJ2-3, with D hard to call. CDR1 and CDR2 from the germline V gene are SGHAT and FQNNGV. Trimming pared 1 base from V and 2 bases from J, leaving 13 bases between. The CDR3 is 16 residues long. CDR3 residues: CASSLGRDSFTDTQYF. DNA of the CDR3: TGTGCCAGCAGCTTAGGGCGCGACTCGTTCACAGATACGCAGTATTTT.

This clonotype was observed a few times. The genes are TRBV3-1 and TRBJ1-1; the match to TRBD1 covers 8 bases. Germline lookup yields CDR1 LGHDT and CDR2 YNNKEL (reference sequence). J was trimmed by 5 bases and V by 4 bases; bases with no gene match: 9. This CDR3 contains 15 residues. The CDR3 DNA reads TGTGCCAGCAGCCCTAGGCAGGGGGCGCTTACTGAAGCTTTCTTT. Translating it yields CASSPRQGALTEAFF.

In this sample, this clonotype turned up many times. CDR3 in DNA: TGTGCCAGTAGTATTAACTCCCCGGGACTAGTTTTCTTCGATGAGCAGTTCTTC. Amino acids: CASSINSPGLVFFDEQFF. The V call is TRBV19, the J call TRBJ2-1, with 8 bases lining up with TRBD2. V gave up 3 bases and J gave up 8 bases; unmatched junction bases: 18. From germline, CDR1 is LNHDA and CDR2 SQIVND (reference sequence). The CDR3 loop spans 18 amino acids.

This clonotype showed up many times. The rearrangement joins TRBV20-1 to TRBJ2-7, with 10 positions matching TRBD2. Trimming took 3 bases from V and 3 from J; bases not matched to a gene: 8. Germline V gene lookup returns CDR1 DFQATT and CDR2 SNEGSKA (reference sequence). The length of the CDR3 is 15 residues. CDR3: CSASPGTSDLYEQYF. The DNA for the CDR3 is TGCAGTGCTAGTCCCGGGACTAGCGACCTCTACGAGCAGTACTTC.

The genes are TRBV29-1 and TRBJ1-1; a possible D gene is TRBD1 (6 bases). The ends were cut back, 7 bases at V and 5 bases at J, with 17 bases in the middle. The CDR3 is 13 amino acids. Per the germline V gene, CDR1 is SQVTM and CDR2 is ANQGSEA. CDR3 protein: CSARHGGGTEAFF. CDR3 coding DNA: TGCAGCGCCCGCCATGGAGGGGGAACTGAAGCTTTCTTT.

This clonotype was seen ten or more times. The chain combines TRBV12-3 or TRBV12-4 with TRBJ2-3, with D possibly matching TRBD2 (6 bases). The CDR3 consists of 14 residues. The germline V and J ends were trimmed by 4 bases and 1 base, with 9 bases remaining between them. CDR3 loop: CASSSKRGTDTQYF. CDR3 coding DNA: TGTGCCAGCAGTTCCAAGCGGGGCACAGATACGCAGTATTTT.

The chain carries TRBV12-3 or TRBV12-4 and TRBJ2-1; 7 bases match TRBD2. The V and J ends lost 5 bases and 6 bases, in that order; junction bases with no gene match: 13. The CDR3 spans 16 residues. CDR3 sequence reads: CASSLGRRERSNEQFF. The CDR3 DNA sequence: TGTGCCAGCAGTCTTGGGCGGCGGGAGAGAAGCAATGAGCAGTTCTTC.

This clonotype has a single count. One base away lies a much larger clone, so this may be a sequencing read error. CDR3 in DNA: TGTACCAGCAGCTTAGCGGGGTGGCAGGGTAGCGGCTACACCTTC. Its translation is CTSSLAGWQGSGYTF. The chain employs TRBV7-6 and TRBJ1-2; D is possibly TRBD1 (5 bases). The germline V gene has CDR1 SGHVS and CDR2 FNYEAQ. This CDR3 region has 15 residues.

This clonotype was seen a handful of times. V and J are TRBV23-1 and TRBJ2-7; no firm D call. TRBV23-1 belongs to the ORF category, with a function that is uncertain. The CDR3 loop spans 12 amino acids. V shed 3 bases and J shed 3 bases, with 6 bases lying between them. CDR3 bases: TGCGCCAGCAGTCAGCCCCTCTACGAGCAGTACTTC. This codes for CASSQPLYEQYF.

The chain combines TRBV27 with TRBJ2-7, with 8 bases aligning to TRBD1. The J segment lost 3 bases and the V segment lost 8 bases, leaving 6 bases of the junction unmatched. Per germline, CDR1 MNHEY and CDR2 SMNVEV (reference sequence). This CDR3 is built from 13 residues. CDR3 sequence: CASGIRGRYEQYF. The CDR3, as DNA: TGTGCCAGCGGTATCAGGGGGCGCTACGAGCAGTACTTC.

This clonotype was seen a few times. The rearrangement links TRBV6-5 to TRBJ2-7, with a tentative D call TRBD2 (5 bases). V lost 5 bases to trimming and J lost 0 bases, with 8 bases between them. The CDR3 extends over 13 amino acids. From germline, CDR1 is MNHEY and CDR2 SVGAGI. CDR3 amino acids: CASSTGISYEQYF. The CDR3 DNA reads TGTGCCAGCAGTACGGGGATCTCCTACGAGCAGTACTTC.

This clonotype appeared a few times. This chain joins TRBV29-1 and TRBJ2-3, with a tentative D call TRBD1 (5 bases). Trimming pared 5 bases from V and 1 base from J, leaving 13 bases between. This CDR3 spans 14 amino acids. Germline CDR1 reads SQVTM; CDR2 reads ANQGSEA. The CDR3 protein is CSVPRRVGTDTQYF. CDR3 coding DNA: TGCAGCGTTCCACGCAGGGTGGGCACAGATACGCAGTATTTT.

This chain joins TRBV7-9 and TRBJ1-1; tentative D call: TRBD1 (6 bases). The CDR3 runs to 14 residues. CDR1 SEHNR and CDR2 FQNEAQ come from the germline V gene (reference sequence). Trimming took off 7 bases at V and 1 base at J, with 13 bases between the two ends. CDR3 nucleotide sequence: TGTGCCAGCACCCCACAGGGCCCGAACACTGAAGCTTTCTTT. Translated, it gives CASTPQGPNTEAFF.

This clonotype showed up many times. The chain recombines TRBV3-1 with TRBJ2-7; TRBD2 aligns across 11 bases. CDR1 and CDR2 (germline): LGHDT, YNNKEL (reference sequence). This CDR3 comprises 16 residues. Germline trimming cut 1 base from V and 6 bases from J; bases unmatched to any gene: 8. CDR3 sequence reads: CASSQGRLAGRREQYF. As DNA, the CDR3 is TGTGCCAGCAGCCAAGGGCGACTAGCGGGAAGGCGCGAGCAGTACTTC.